The 14 T cell receptor beta chains listed next were all sequenced from one sample in a study of blood T cell repertoires in COVID-19. The table came from immunoSEQ multiplex PCR; TCRdb's copy has only in-frame clones and leaves some out. The top ten hold around 21% of the sample, which has about 190,000 clones, around four fifths seen once. The specimen sequenced was peripheral blood. Receptor source: a human donor in a cohort sampled during active COVID-19.

This clone was counted only a few times. This rearrangement joins TRBV30 to TRBJ1-5; no firm D call. CDR1 is GTSNPN, CDR2 SVGIG, per germline (reference sequence). V dropped 2 bases and J dropped 1 base, with 6 bases sitting between them. This CDR3 contains 13 residues. The CDR3 DNA reads as TGTGCCTGGAGTACGCAGAGCAATCAGCCCCAGCATTTT. This gives the protein CAWSTQSNQPQHF.

The chain is built from TRBV10-3 and TRBJ1-5; the D gene is possibly TRBD1 (5 bases). Germline loops: CDR1 ENHRY, CDR2 SYGVKD. The CDR3 contains 16 residues. With 0 bases removed from V and 3 bases from J, the gap between germline ends came to 12 bases. The CDR3 spells CAISESKVQDNQPQHF. The CDR3 DNA follows: TGTGCCATCAGTGAGTCGAAAGTACAGGACAATCAGCCCCAGCATTTT.

The chain employs TRBV7-2 and TRBJ1-1; D not certain. Trimming shortened V by 4 bases and J by 5 bases, and 20 bases separated the two germline ends. CDR1 SGHTA and CDR2 FQGNSA come from the germline V gene. The CDR3 is made up of 16 amino acids. The CDR3 nucleotides are TGTGCCAGCAGCTCCAGAGTGAGTCTAACGGGGACTGAAGCTTTCTTT. It translates to CASSSRVSLTGTEAFF.

V and J are TRBV11-3 and TRBJ1-4; D uncertain. Per germline, CDR1 SGHNT and CDR2 YENEEA. The CDR3 totals 15 residues. Trimming took 5 bases from V and 0 from J, leaving 10 bases between them. The CDR3 loop is CASSPGTATNEKLFF. The CDR3 DNA reads as TGTGCCAGCAGCCCCGGTACGGCAACTAATGAAAAACTGTTTTTT.

V and J are TRBV19 and TRBJ1-5; D gene unclear. The V gene's germline CDR1 is LNHDA and CDR2 SQIVND (reference sequence). V lost 0 bases, J lost 7 bases, and 13 bases lay in between. The CDR3 runs 15 residues. The CDR3 DNA follows: TGTGCCAGTAGTATAGATCGGGAATTAGACCAGCCCCAGCATTTT. It codes for CASSIDRELDQPQHF.

The J gene is TRBJ1-2, the V gene TRBV27; D remains ambiguous. The germline V and J ends were trimmed by 7 bases and 3 bases, with 15 bases remaining between them. The length of the CDR3 is 14 residues. From germline, CDR1 is MNHEY and CDR2 SMNVEV (reference sequence). The CDR3 DNA follows: TGTGCCAGCACCGCCACTATGTCCCACTATGGCTACACCTTC. This gives the protein CASTATMSHYGYTF.

The chain is built from TRBV4-1 and TRBJ2-5; tentatively, D is TRBD1 (5 bases). This CDR3 spans 14 amino acids. V was shortened by 0 bases and J by 2 bases, with 7 bases between the two germline ends. The germline CDR1 and CDR2 sequences are MGHRA and YSYEKL. The CDR3 coding sequence is TGCGCCAGCAGCCAAGAATCAGGGCAAGAGACCCAGTACTTC. Its protein product is CASSQESGQETQYF.

This clone was seen a single time. The rearrangement uses TRBV5-1 and TRBJ2-7, with a weak D call TRBD2 (6 bases). There are 14 residues in the CDR3. Looked up from germline, CDR1 is SGHRS and CDR2 is YFSETQ. V was shortened by 4 bases and J by 2 bases, with 13 bases between the two germline ends. The CDR3 region has the DNA TGCGCCAGCAGCGGGGGGATTCTACCCTACGAGCAGTACTTC. This translates into CASSGGILPYEQYF.

V and J are TRBV7-9 and TRBJ2-5; 8 positions agree with TRBD1. Germline CDR1 SEHNR, CDR2 FQNEAQ (reference sequence). V lost 3 bases to trimming and J lost 5 bases; unmatched junction nucleotides: 5. The CDR3 extends over 14 amino acids. The CDR3 nucleotides read TGTGCCAGCAGCTTTGGACAGGGTGGGGAGACCCAGTACTTC. Translating it yields CASSFGQGGETQYF.

The chain has TRBV3-1 (or the pseudogene TRBV3-2) and TRBJ1-2, with 7 nucleotides matching TRBD1. V shed 3 bases and J 7 bases; nucleotides not matched to a gene: 8. Germline V gives CDR1 LGHDT, CDR2 YNNKEL (reference sequence). The length of the CDR3 is 14 residues. The CDR3 region is CASSQDTGVVGYTF. The CDR3 coding sequence is TGTGCCAGCAGCCAGGACACAGGGGTAGTTGGCTACACCTTC.

The chain joins TRBV5-1 to TRBJ2-3; TRBD1 is a possible D gene (6 bases). The germline CDR1 and CDR2 sequences are SGHRS and YFSETQ. This CDR3 region has 15 residues. V lost 3 bases and J 0 bases, leaving 11 bases between the germline ends. This CDR3 reads CASSSGQTSTDTQYF. CDR3 in DNA: TGCGCCAGCAGCTCCGGACAGACTAGCACAGATACGCAGTATTTT.

In its sample, this clone was seen once. This sequence joins TRBV28 and TRBJ1-5; no firm D call. The CDR3 has 12 amino acids. The V end lost 4 bases, the J end lost 5 bases, and 6 bases lay between the germline ends. CDR1 is MDHEN, CDR2 SYDVKM, per germline. The CDR3 DNA sequence: TGTGCCAGCAGTTATTCGGATCAGCCCCAGCATTTT. This translates into CASSYSDQPQHF.

CDR3 amino acids: CASSHGTENEKLFF. CDR3 DNA sequence: TGTGCCAGCAGCCACGGGACAGAAAATGAAAAACTGTTTTTT. The rearrangement links TRBV3-1 (or the pseudogene TRBV3-2) to TRBJ1-4; 7 bases align to TRBD1. Germline trimming cut 3 bases from V and 5 bases from J; bases unmatched to any gene: 3. There are 14 residues in the CDR3. Germline lookup yields CDR1 LGHDT and CDR2 YNNKEL (reference sequence).

The CDR3, as DNA: TGTGCCTGGAGTGTCATGTTAGCGGGGGGGCACGACAATGAGCAGTTCTTC. Protein product: CAWSVMLAGGHDNEQFF. V gene TRBV30 combines with J gene TRBJ2-1; 11 bases map to TRBD2. Trimming cost V 0 bases and J 5 bases; bases outside gene matches: 9. The CDR3 spans 17 residues. The germline V gene encodes CDR1 GTSNPN and CDR2 SVGIG (reference sequence).